This T cell receptor beta chain was captured by sequencing in a study of cytomegalovirus exposure and HLA in healthy donors. PCR employed 60 Vbeta and 13 Jbeta primers. Only in-frame clones appear in the TCRdb table, and some are missing; sequencing was by immunoSEQ multiplex PCR. The sample carries roughly 98,000 clones, under 80% recorded once. Germline V lookup: CDR1 LNHDA, CDR2 SQIVND (reference sequence). The CDR3 has 13 residues. V lost 8 bases to trimming and J lost 7 bases; unmatched junction nucleotides: 8. Of note for this clone: What it binds is not known.

Study observations and caveats: Listed as cytomegalovirus-associated were 150 or so TCR beta chains. Some V segments (TRBV6-2 and TRBV6-3 among them) were excluded as indistinguishable.

The source is a man between 40 and 49 years old in good health and CMV-seronegative. The sample comprised PBMCs. This chain uses TRBV19 with TRBJ1-2, with 9 bases identical to TRBD1. CDR3 sequence reads: CASQLDRGSGYTF. For the CDR3, the DNA is TGTGCCAGTCAATTGGACAGGGGCAGTGGCTACACCTTC.